Below are 4 T cell receptor beta chains sequenced from a single sample in a study of T-cell memory formation after mild COVID-19. Each CDR3 protein is one row after TCRdb ran MiXCR on the 5' RACE reads. The data show about 400,000 distinct CDR3 sequences, with less than 25% seen just once and 13% held by the top ten. Sequencing was carried out using PBMCs or a T cell subset sorted from them (not recorded which). All receptors derive from an adult woman who had mild COVID-19 (a few samples of this study predate the infection). Cell type and time point are not known.

This clonotype showed up many times. This chain joins TRBV6-5 and TRBJ2-2, with 8 bases lining up with TRBD2. V dropped 6 bases and J dropped 4; count of bases not matched to a gene: 7. CDR3 size: 15 residues. Germline V gene sequence: CDR1 MNHEY, CDR2 SVGAGI. CDR3: CASRAGTRVTGELFF. The CDR3, as DNA: TGTGCCAGCAGGGCCGGGACTAGGGTCACCGGGGAGCTGTTTTTT.

V is TRBV20-1 and J is TRBJ1-1; 7 bases match TRBD1. The CDR3 covers 13 residues. Trimming took 3 bases from V and 5 from J; bases not matched to a gene: 6. Germline lookup yields CDR1 DFQATT and CDR2 SNEGSKA (reference sequence). The CDR3 DNA sequence: TGCAGTGCTAGCGGCGGGACAGTAACTGAAGCTTTCTTT. It translates to CSASGGTVTEAFF.

This chain links TRBV11-2 with TRBJ2-1; 7 bases match TRBD2. The CDR3 length is 15 residues. The trim removed 3 bases at V and 12 bases at J, leaving 14 bases unmatched. The germline V gene has CDR1 SGHAT and CDR2 FQNNGV. The DNA of the CDR3 is TGTGCCAGCAGCTTGCCCCCCGTGGCGGGAGATGGGCAGTTCTTC. Its translation is CASSLPPVAGDGQFF.

This clonotype was seen only a few times. V is TRBV4-1 and J is TRBJ1-1; D gene uncertain. Per the germline V gene, CDR1 is MGHRA and CDR2 is YSYEKL. The CDR3 totals 15 residues. V was trimmed by 0 bases and J by 1 base, leaving 9 bases between them. CDR3 amino acids: CASSQDGVSNTEAFF. DNA for the CDR3: TGCGCCAGCAGCCAAGACGGAGTTTCGAACACTGAAGCTTTCTTT.